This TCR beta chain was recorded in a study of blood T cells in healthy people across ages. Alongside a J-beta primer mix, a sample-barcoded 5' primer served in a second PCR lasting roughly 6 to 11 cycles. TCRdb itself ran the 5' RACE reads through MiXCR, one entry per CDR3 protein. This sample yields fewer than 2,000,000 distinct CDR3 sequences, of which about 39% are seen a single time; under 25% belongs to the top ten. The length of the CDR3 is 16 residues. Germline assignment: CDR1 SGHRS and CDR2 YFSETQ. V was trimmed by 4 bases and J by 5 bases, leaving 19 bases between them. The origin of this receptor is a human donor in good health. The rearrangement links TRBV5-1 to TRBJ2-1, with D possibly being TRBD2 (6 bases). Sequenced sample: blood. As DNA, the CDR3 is TGCGCCAGCAGCCTCCTCCTGATGACTAGAAACAATGAGCAGTTCTTC. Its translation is CASSLLLMTRNNEQFF.